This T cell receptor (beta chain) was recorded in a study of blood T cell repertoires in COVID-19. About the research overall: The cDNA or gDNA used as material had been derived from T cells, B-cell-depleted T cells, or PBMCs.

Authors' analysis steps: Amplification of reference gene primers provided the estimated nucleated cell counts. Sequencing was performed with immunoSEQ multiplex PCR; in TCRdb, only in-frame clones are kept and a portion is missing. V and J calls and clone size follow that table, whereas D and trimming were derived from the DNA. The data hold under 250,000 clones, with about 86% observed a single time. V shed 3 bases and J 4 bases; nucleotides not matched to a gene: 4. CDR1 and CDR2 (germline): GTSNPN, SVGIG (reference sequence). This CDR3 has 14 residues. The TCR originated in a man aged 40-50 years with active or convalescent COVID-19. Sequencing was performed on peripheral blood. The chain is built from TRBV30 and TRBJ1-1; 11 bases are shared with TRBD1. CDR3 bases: TGTGCCTGGAGGGGACAGGGGGGGGGCACTGAAGCTTTCTTT. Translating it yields CAWRGQGGGTEAFF. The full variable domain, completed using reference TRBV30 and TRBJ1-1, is SQTIHQWPATLVQPVGSPLSLECTVEGTSNPNLYWYRQAAGRGLQLLFYSVGIGQISSEVPQNLSASRPQDRQFILSSKKLLLSDSGFYLCAWRGQGGGTEAFFGQGTRLTVV.